The T cell receptor (beta chain) described here comes from a study of Graves' ophthalmopathy and Graves' hyperthyroidism. Study-wide context: Over 18 months of follow-up, stable hyperthyroidism required that no ophthalmopathy appear.

Clinical symptoms, serum thyroxine, TRAb, thyroid ultrasound and orbital computed tomography determined diagnosis. This clonotype has only one observation. Trimming left V 10 bases short and J 5 bases short, with 15 bases between. From germline, CDR1 is ENHRY and CDR2 SYGVKD. This CDR3 has 13 amino acids. Beta-chain TCR CDR3 regions were amplified from RNA transcripts. RT-PCR in the first round used HTBI primers; a second-round multiplex PCR followed. TCRdb itself ran the multiplex PCR reads through MiXCR, one entry per CDR3 protein. The sample consists of some 1.1 million distinct CDR3 sequences, about 35% of them appearing once.

Sequencing was done on a sample of peripheral blood or thyroid tissue (not recorded which). The J gene is TRBJ1-5, the V gene TRBV10-3; D might be TRBD1 (5 bases). The TCR originated in an adult man with Graves' hyperthyroidism. This CDR3 is CATKGGGYQPQHF. The CDR3 bases are TGTGCCACCAAAGGCGGGGGGTATCAGCCCCAGCATTTT.